This T cell receptor beta chain was identified in a study of T cell repertoires in cytomegalovirus infection. Whole-study context: Alongside well-studied HLA-B-restricted CMV epitopes, recently identified HLA-C-restricted CMV epitopes were also used.

CDR3 length: 13 residues. Germline CDR1 SGHTA, CDR2 FQGTGA. Trimming at V came to 4 bases and at J to 5 bases, leaving 4 bases not matched to a gene. MiXCR was run by TCRdb on the reads, yielding one entry per CDR3 protein. The table records 110,000 to 150,000 distinct CDR3 sequences, around 32% of them present only once. In its sample, this clonotype was seen a few times. What it binds is not known. This clonotype was sampled from a human donor in good health (CMV status not recorded). Some clones in this sample may be carry-over from other donors' samples. The chain uses TRBV7-3 and TRBJ1-1; 7 positions agree with TRBD1. The material sequenced was CD8+ T cells from cultured PBMCs, taken from culture after CMV antigen stimulation. CDR3 sequence reads: CASSSTGSTEAFF. Here the CDR3 DNA reads TGTGCCAGCAGCTCGACAGGGAGTACTGAAGCTTTCTTT.